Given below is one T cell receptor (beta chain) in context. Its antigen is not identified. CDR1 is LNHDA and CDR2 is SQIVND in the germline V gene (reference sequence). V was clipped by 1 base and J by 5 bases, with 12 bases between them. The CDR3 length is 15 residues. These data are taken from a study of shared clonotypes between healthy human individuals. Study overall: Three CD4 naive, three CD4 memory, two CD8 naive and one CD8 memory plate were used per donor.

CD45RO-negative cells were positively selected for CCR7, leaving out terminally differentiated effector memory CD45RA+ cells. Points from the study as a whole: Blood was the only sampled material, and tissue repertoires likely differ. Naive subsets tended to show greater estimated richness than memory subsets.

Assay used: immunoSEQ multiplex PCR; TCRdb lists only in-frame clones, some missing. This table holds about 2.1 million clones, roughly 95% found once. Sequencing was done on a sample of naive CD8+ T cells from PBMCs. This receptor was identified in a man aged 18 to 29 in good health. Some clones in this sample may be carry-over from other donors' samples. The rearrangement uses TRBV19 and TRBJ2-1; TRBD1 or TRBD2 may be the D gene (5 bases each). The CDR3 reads CASSIAVRGDNEQFF. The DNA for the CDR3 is TGTGCCAGTAGTATAGCGGTTAGGGGAGACAATGAGCAGTTCTTC. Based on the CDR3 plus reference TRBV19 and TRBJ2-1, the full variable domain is DGGITQSPKYLFRKEGQNVTLSCEQNLNHDAMYWYRQDPGQGLRLIYYSQIVNDFQKGDIAEGYSVSREKKESFPLTVTSAQKNPTAFYLCASSIAVRGDNEQFFGPGTRLTVL.